These 2 T cell receptor beta chains came from one sample sequenced in a study of blood T cell repertoires in COVID-19. The protocol was immunoSEQ multiplex PCR, while the TCRdb copy is restricted to in-frame clones and leaves out a portion. The table lists about 240,000 clones, about four fifths of them singletons. The sequencing input was PBMCs or T cells enriched from blood (not recorded which). All receptors derive from a woman aged 40 to 55 who had been exposed to COVID-19.

V gene TRBV5-6 combines with J gene TRBJ2-5; 9 bases line up with TRBD1. This CDR3 is built from 18 residues. The V gene's germline CDR1 is SGHDT and CDR2 YYEEEE. V was clipped by 1 base and J by 0 bases; unmatched bases: 10. CDR3 sequence (DNA): TGTGCCAGCAGCTTGTATACAGGGGGCCTTCTCAACCAAGAGACCCAGTACTTC. Its protein product is CASSLYTGGLLNQETQYF.

The V and J genes are TRBV5-6 and TRBJ2-1, with unresolved D. V was trimmed by 0 bases and J by 0 bases, leaving 10 bases between them. CDR1 and CDR2 from the germline V gene are SGHDT and YYEEEE. The CDR3 length is 16 residues. The DNA for the CDR3 is TGTGCCAGCAGCTTGGCCCCTAGTGTCTCCTACAATGAGCAGTTCTTC. Protein: CASSLAPSVSYNEQFF.